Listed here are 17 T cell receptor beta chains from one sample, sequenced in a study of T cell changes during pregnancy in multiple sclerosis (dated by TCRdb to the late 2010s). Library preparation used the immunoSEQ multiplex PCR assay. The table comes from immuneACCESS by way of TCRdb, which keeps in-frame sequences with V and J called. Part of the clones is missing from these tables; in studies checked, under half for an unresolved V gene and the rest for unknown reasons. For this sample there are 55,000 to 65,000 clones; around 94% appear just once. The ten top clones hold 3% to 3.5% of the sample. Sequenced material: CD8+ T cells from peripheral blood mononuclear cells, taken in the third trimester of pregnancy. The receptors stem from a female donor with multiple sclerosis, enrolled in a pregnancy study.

Written as DNA, the CDR3 is TGTGCCAGCAGCTTGACAGGGCTGAGGGGCTACACCTTC. Translation: CASSLTGLRGYTF. The chain recombines TRBV5-5 with TRBJ1-2; perhaps TRBD1 as D (6 bases). CDR3 length: 13 residues. Trimming removed 1 base at V and 8 bases at J, with 12 bases between. Per the germline V gene, CDR1 is SGHKS and CDR2 is YYEKEE (reference sequence).

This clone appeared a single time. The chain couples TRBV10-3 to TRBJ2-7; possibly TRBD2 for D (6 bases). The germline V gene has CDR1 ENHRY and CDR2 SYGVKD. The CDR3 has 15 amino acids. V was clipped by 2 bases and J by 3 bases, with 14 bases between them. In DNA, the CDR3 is TGTGCCATCAGTGAGCTCACGAGCGGGCACTACGAGCAGTACTTC. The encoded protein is CAISELTSGHYEQYF.

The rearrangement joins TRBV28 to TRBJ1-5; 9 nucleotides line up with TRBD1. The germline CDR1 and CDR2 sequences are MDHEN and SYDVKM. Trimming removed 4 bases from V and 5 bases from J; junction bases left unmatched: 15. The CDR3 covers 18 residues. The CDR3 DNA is TGTGCCAGCAGTTCCCCATTAGGGGAGACAGGGGGATATCAGCCCCAGCATTTT. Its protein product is CASSSPLGETGGYQPQHF.

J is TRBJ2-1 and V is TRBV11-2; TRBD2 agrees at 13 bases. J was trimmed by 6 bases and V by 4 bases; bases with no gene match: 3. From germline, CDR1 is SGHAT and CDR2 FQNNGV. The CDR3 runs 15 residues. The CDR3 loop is CASSWGTSGTNEQFF. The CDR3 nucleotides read TGTGCCAGCAGCTGGGGGACTAGCGGGACCAATGAGCAGTTCTTC.

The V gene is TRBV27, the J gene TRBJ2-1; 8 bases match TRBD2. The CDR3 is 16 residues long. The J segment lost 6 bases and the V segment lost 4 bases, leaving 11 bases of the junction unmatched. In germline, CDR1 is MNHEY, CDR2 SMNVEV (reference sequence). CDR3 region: CASSSLLAVGGNEQFF. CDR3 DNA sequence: TGTGCCAGCAGTTCCCTACTAGCGGTAGGAGGCAATGAGCAGTTCTTC.

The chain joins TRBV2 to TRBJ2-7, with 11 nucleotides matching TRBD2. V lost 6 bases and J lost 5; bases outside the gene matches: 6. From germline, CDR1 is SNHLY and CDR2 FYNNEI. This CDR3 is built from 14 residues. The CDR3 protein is CASRKLAGENEQYF. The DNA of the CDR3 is TGTGCCAGCAGGAAACTAGCGGGAGAGAACGAGCAGTACTTC.

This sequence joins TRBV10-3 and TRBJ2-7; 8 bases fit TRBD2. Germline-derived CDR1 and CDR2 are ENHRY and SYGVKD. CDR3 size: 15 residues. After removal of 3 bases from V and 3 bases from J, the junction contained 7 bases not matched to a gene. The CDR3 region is CAISDLGLVGYEQYF. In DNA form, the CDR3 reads TGTGCCATCAGTGACTTGGGACTAGTTGGCTACGAGCAGTACTTC.

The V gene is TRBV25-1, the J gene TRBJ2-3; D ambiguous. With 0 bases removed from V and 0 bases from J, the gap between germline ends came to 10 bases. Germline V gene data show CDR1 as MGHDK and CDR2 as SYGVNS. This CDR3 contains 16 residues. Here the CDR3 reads CASSEYTGPSTDTQYF. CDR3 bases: TGTGCCAGCAGTGAATACACGGGTCCCAGCACAGATACGCAGTATTTT.

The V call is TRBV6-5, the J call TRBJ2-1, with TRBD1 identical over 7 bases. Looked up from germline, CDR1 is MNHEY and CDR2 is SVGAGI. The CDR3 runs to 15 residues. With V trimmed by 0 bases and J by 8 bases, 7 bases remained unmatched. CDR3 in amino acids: CASSYSDRVQDEQFF. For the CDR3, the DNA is TGTGCCAGCAGTTACTCAGACAGGGTGCAGGATGAGCAGTTCTTC.

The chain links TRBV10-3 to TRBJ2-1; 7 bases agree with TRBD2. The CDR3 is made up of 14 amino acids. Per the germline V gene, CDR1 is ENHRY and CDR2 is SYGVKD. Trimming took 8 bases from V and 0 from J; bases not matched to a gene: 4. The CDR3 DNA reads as TGTGCCATCGGGAGCGGGATCTCCTACAATGAGCAGTTCTTC. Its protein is CAIGSGISYNEQFF.

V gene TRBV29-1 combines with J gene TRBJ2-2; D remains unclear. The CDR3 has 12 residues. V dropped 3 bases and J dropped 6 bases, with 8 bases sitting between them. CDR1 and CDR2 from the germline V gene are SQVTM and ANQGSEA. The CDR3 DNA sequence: TGCAGCGTTGAGGCCGTCCCCGGGGAGCTGTTTTTT. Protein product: CSVEAVPGELFF.

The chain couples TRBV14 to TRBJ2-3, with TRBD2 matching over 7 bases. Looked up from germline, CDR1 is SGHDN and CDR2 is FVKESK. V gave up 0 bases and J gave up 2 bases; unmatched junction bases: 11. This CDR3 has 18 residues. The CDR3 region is CASSQDRWEGYYTDTQYF. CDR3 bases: TGTGCCAGCAGCCAAGATAGGTGGGAGGGATACTACACAGATACGCAGTATTTT. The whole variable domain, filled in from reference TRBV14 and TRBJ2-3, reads EAGVTQFPSHSVIEKGQTVTLRCDPISGHDNLYWYRRVMGKEIKFLLHFVKESKQDESGMPNNRFLAERTGGTYSTLKVQPAELEDSGVYFCASSQDRWEGYYTDTQYFGPGTRLTVL.

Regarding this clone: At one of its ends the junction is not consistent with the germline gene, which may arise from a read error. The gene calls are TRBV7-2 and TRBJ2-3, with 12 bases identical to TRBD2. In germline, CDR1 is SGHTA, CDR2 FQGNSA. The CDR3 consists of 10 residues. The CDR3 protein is CAEPGLAGRF. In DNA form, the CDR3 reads TGTGCCGAGCCGGGACTAGCGGGTCGTTTT.

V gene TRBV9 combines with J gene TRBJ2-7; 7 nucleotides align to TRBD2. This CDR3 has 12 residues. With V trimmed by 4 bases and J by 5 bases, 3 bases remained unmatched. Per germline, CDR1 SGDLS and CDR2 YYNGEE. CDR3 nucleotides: TGTGCCAGCAGCCCCGGGGGGAACGAGCAGTACTTC. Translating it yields CASSPGGNEQYF.

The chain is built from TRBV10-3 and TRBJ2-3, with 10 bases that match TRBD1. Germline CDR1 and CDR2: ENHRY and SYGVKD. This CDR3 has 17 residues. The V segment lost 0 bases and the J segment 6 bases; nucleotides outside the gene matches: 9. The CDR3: CAISESWGTGESDTQYF. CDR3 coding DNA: TGTGCCATCAGTGAGTCCTGGGGGACAGGGGAGTCGGATACGCAGTATTTT.

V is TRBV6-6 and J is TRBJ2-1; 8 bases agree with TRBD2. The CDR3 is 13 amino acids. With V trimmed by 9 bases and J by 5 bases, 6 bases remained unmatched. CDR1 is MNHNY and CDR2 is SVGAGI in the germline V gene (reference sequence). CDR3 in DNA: TGTGCCAGTGAGACTAGCGAGGACAATGAGCAGTTCTTC. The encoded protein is CASETSEDNEQFF.

The DNA for the CDR3 is TGTGCCAGCAGCCGGGGAATCTACGAGCAGTACTTC. This translates into CASSRGIYEQYF. The chain couples TRBV7-9 to TRBJ2-7; possibly TRBD2 for D (5 bases). CDR1 is SEHNR and CDR2 is FQNEAQ in the germline V gene (reference sequence). Trimming removed 5 bases at V and 3 bases at J, with 8 bases between. This CDR3 spans 12 amino acids. The full variable domain, its missing parts supplied by reference TRBV7-9 and TRBJ2-7, is DTGVSQNPRHKITKRGQNVTFRCDPISEHNRLYWYRQTLGQGPEFLTYFQNEAQLEKSRLLSDRFSAERPKGSFSTLEIQRTEQGDSAMYLCASSRGIYEQYFGPGTRLTVT.